This TCR beta chain was recorded in a study of T cells in Graves' hyperthyroidism and ophthalmopathy. Points from the study as a whole: Most thyroid clonotypes with frequency above 0.001 were detected in blood. Ophthalmopathy and stable hyperthyroidism were told apart by a 13 V-J model.

Based on clinical symptoms, serum thyroxine and TRAb, thyroid ultrasound and orbital computed tomography, diagnoses were reached. RNA transcripts yielded amplified TCR beta CDR3 regions. The HTBI primer set served for first-round RT-PCR of the TCR CDR3. TCRdb redid the calling of the multiplex PCR reads with MiXCR, one entry per CDR3 protein. This sample has about 400,000 distinct CDR3 sequences, with around 15% found just once. This clonotype was counted only a few times. What it binds is not known. Germline lookup yields CDR1 SQVTM and CDR2 ANQGSEA. Germline trimming cut 2 bases from V and 8 bases from J; bases unmatched to any gene: 5. This CDR3 has 14 amino acids.

The rearrangement links TRBV29-1 to TRBJ1-6, with 8 nucleotides matching TRBD1. Material: blood. The TCR sequence derives from a man in his late teens or twenties with Graves' ophthalmopathy. CDR3: CSVELLQGDSPLHF. The CDR3 coding sequence is TGCAGCGTTGAATTATTACAGGGGGATTCACCCCTCCACTTT.